Listed below are T cell receptor beta chains from one sample, sequenced in a study of blood T cell repertoires in COVID-19. Only in-frame clones appear in the TCRdb table, and some are missing; sequencing was by immunoSEQ multiplex PCR. The table records fewer than 150,000 clones, around 87% of them present only once. Sequencing used peripheral blood. The receptors were gathered from a woman in her 70s with acute or convalescent COVID-19. The CDR3 runs from the conserved cysteine through the conserved F or W. The order of the fields is D gene, CDR3 length, V gene, J gene, CDR3 protein. D genes are given only for firm matches.

d_gene: .
len: 13
v_gene: TRBV30
j_gene: TRBJ1-2
CDR3aa: CAWSPNSGYGYTF

d_gene: TRBD2
len: 16
v_gene: TRBV7-9
j_gene: TRBJ2-5
CDR3aa: CASSLDSGAAGETQYF

d_gene: TRBD1
len: 13
v_gene: TRBV30
j_gene: TRBJ1-6
CDR3aa: CALGYRGPSPLHF

d_gene: TRBD1
len: 16
v_gene: TRBV28
j_gene: TRBJ2-3
CDR3aa: CASSRRQGKGPDTQYF

d_gene: .
len: 16
v_gene: TRBV12-1
j_gene: TRBJ1-4
CDR3aa: CASSQHRGGTNEKLFF

d_gene: TRBD1
len: 14
v_gene: TRBV29-1
j_gene: TRBJ1-2
CDR3aa: CSGAEGQGNYGYTF

d_gene: .
len: 16
v_gene: TRBV24-1
j_gene: TRBJ2-3
CDR3aa: CATSETQAAGFDTQYF

d_gene: .
len: 13
v_gene: TRBV6-1
j_gene: TRBJ1-5
CDR3aa: CASSEGGNQPQHF

d_gene: TRBD1
len: 15
v_gene: TRBV2
j_gene: TRBJ1-5
CDR3aa: CASSEGQGEYQPQHF

d_gene: TRBD1
len: 13
v_gene: TRBV4-1
j_gene: TRBJ1-2
CDR3aa: CASSQGTGLGYTF